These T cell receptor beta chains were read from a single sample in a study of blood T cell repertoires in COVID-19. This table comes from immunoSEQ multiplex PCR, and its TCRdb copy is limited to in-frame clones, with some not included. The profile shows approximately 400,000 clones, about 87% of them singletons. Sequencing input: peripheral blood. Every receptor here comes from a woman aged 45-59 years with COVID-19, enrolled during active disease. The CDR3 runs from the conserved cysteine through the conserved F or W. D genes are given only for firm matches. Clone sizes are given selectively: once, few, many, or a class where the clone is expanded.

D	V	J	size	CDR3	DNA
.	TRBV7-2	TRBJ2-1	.	CASSLSSGQHNEQFF	TGTGCCAGCAGCTTATCCAGCGGGCAACACAATGAGCAGTTCTTC
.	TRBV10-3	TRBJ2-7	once	CAISEKGYEQYF	TGTGCCATCAGTGAAAAGGGGTACGAGCAGTACTTC
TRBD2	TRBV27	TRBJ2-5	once	CASRSGGPGTQYF	TGTGCCAGCAGAAGCGGGGGGCCTGGGACCCAGTACTTC
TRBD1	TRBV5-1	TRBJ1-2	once	CASSSPDREGGYTF	TGCGCCAGCAGCTCCCCGGACAGGGAAGGCGGCTACACCTTC
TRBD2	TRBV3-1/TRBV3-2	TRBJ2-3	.	CASSPLAGRTDTQYF	TGTGCCAGCAGCCCACTAGCGGGTCGCACAGATACGCAGTATTTT
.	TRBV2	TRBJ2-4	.	CASSERQHSKNIQYF	TGTGCCAGCAGTGAAAGACAGCACTCCAAAAACATTCAGTACTTC
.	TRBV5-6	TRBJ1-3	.	CASSSKGRNTIYF	TGTGCCAGCAGCTCGAAAGGGAGGAACACCATATATTTT
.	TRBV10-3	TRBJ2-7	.	CAISEDRRLDEQYF	TGTGCCATCAGTGAGGACAGGAGACTCGACGAGCAGTACTTC
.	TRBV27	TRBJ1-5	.	CASSLGGGNQPQHF	TGTGCCAGCAGTTTGGGCGGGGGAAATCAGCCCCAGCATTTT
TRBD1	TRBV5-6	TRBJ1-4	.	CASSSDRTQGLFF	TGTGCCAGCAGCTCGGACAGGACCCAGGGACTGTTTTTT
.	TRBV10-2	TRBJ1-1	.	CASGRNTEAFF	TGCGCCAGCGGCAGGAACACTGAAGCTTTCTTT
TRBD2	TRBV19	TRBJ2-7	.	CATRLAGDYEQYF	TGTGCCACAAGACTAGCGGGGGACTACGAGCAGTACTTC
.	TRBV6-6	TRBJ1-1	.	CASRRGGTEAFF	TGTGCCAGCAGGCGCGGGGGTACTGAAGCTTTCTTT
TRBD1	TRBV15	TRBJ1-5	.	CATRARTGGAYQPQHF	TGTGCCACGAGGGCAAGGACAGGGGGCGCGTATCAGCCCCAGCATTTT
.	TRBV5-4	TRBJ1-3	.	CASSLDPPGSGNTIYF	TGTGCCAGCAGCTTGGACCCCCCAGGCTCCGGAAACACCATATATTTT
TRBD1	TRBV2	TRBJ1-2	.	CASQFGQGAKGGYTF	TGTGCCAGCCAATTCGGGCAGGGGGCTAAAGGGGGCTACACCTTC
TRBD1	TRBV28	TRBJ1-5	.	CASSPSQGYSNQPQHF	TGTGCCAGCAGTCCTTCACAGGGGTATAGCAATCAGCCCCAGCATTTT
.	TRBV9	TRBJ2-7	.	CASSPRDTSYEQYF	TGTGCCAGCAGCCCCCGGGACACATCCTACGAGCAGTACTTC
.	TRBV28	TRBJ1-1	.	CASGTPNTEAFF	TGTGCCAGCGGGACACCGAACACTGAAGCTTTCTTT
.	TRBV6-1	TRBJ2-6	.	CASSASGTRDSGANVLTF	TGTGCCAGCAGTGCATCCGGGACACGAGACTCTGGGGCCAACGTCCTGACTTTC